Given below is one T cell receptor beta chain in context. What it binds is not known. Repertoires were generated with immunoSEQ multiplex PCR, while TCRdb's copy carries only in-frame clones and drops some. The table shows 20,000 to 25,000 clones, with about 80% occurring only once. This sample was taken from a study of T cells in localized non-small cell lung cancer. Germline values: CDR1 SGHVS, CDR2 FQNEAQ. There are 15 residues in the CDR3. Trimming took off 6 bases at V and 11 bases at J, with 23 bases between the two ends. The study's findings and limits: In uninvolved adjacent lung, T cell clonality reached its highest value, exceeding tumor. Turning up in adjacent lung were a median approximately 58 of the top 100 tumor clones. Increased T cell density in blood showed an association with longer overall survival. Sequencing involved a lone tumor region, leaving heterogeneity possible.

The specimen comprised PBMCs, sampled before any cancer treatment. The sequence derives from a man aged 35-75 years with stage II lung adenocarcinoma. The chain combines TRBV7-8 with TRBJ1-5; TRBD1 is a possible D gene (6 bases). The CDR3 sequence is CASSHQGPTSLTQHF. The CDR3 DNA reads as TGTGCCAGCAGTCATCAGGGGCCCACGAGTTTGACCCAGCATTTT.